Included here is one TCR beta chain sequence, with context. Antigen unknown. With a J-beta primer mix and a sample-barcoded 5' primer, a second PCR ran 7 to 11 cycles. Unique molecular identifiers of 12 random nucleotides labeled each cDNA. Via MiXCR, TCRdb re-called the 5' RACE reads, giving one row per CDR3 protein. Of some 1,500,000 distinct CDR3 sequences listed, about 45% are singletons. V lost 1 base and J 2 bases, leaving 22 bases between the germline ends. The CDR3 has 19 residues. The germline CDR1 and CDR2 sequences are LGHDT and YNNKEL (reference sequence). No fewer than 6 micrograms of total RNA were isolated from every sample. The data are from a study of blood T cells in healthy people across ages. General observations from the study: There was a strong correlation between TCR beta diversity and naive T cell percentage. Whereas aged donors had fewer naive CD4+ cells, long-lived donors had more of them and higher diversity.

Material for sequencing was blood. This clonotype was sampled from a woman aged 18-29 years in good health. This chain joins TRBV3-1 and TRBJ2-3; D not resolved. The CDR3 loop reads CASSQGKGKGGAPTDTQYF. CDR3 bases: TGTGCCAGCAGCCAAGGGAAGGGAAAGGGCGGAGCCCCCACAGATACGCAGTATTTT.